This T cell receptor (beta chain) was recorded in a study of control samples from healthy donors and cancer patients. Assay used: immunoSEQ multiplex PCR; TCRdb lists only in-frame clones, some missing. The sample includes 150,000 to 200,000 clones, approximately 94% of them seen just once. The junction had 8 bases not matched to a gene; V was cut back by 4 bases and J by 6 bases. Germline assignment: CDR1 MNHEY and CDR2 SVGAGI. The CDR3 has 15 residues. The sample comprised blood. The V and J genes are TRBV6-5 and TRBJ2-1; TRBD2 aligns across 8 bases. The source of this sequence is a woman between 18 and 30 years old in good health. The CDR3 loop is CASSLKREPVNEQFF. CDR3 DNA: TGTGCCAGCAGTTTGAAGCGGGAGCCGGTCAATGAGCAGTTCTTC.